The 20 T cell receptor beta chains given below trace back to one sample, sequenced in a study of T cells after yellow fever vaccination. TCRdb ran MiXCR on the 5' RACE reads and lists one entry per CDR3 protein. The sample contains 610,000 or so distinct CDR3 sequences, roughly an eighth of which appear only once. The specimen comprised PBMCs, sampled on the day of the yellow fever booster vaccination. All receptors come from a man aged 30-40 years who received the YFV17D yellow fever vaccine.

V gene TRBV20-1 combines with J gene TRBJ2-1; D is perhaps TRBD1 (6 bases). Germline loops: CDR1 DFQATT, CDR2 SNEGSKA (reference sequence). The CDR3 consists of 14 residues. CDR3 DNA sequence: TGCAGCTGGGGGCAGCGACCCATCTACAATGAGCAGTTCTTC. Translating gives CSWGQRPIYNEQFF.

This chain joins TRBV15 and TRBJ2-1, with unresolved D. The germline gives CDR1 LNHNV, CDR2 YYDKDF (reference sequence). The V end was cut by 0 bases, the J end by 8 bases, with 11 bases between. The CDR3 sequence is 14 residues long. The CDR3 nucleotides read TGTGCCACCAGCAGAGAACCAGCGTTTGATGAGCAGTTCTTC. Amino acids: CATSREPAFDEQFF.

The CDR3 DNA reads as TGCAGTGCTAGGATCCCGACCGGGTACTACGAGCAGTACTTC. This gives the protein CSARIPTGYYEQYF. V usage is TRBV20-1 and J usage is TRBJ2-7, with unresolved D. The CDR3 sequence is 14 residues long. V was cut by 3 bases and J by 3 bases, with 15 bases left in between. Germline V lookup: CDR1 DFQATT, CDR2 SNEGSKA (reference sequence).

The chain uses TRBV20-1 and TRBJ2-2; D unclear. Germline V gene data show CDR1 as DFQATT and CDR2 as SNEGSKA (reference sequence). The CDR3 is 13 residues long. The V end lost 3 bases, the J end lost 0 bases, and 5 bases lay between the germline ends. The CDR3 coding sequence is TGCAGTGCTAGTGTCCCGAACACCGGGGAGCTGTTTTTT. This sequence encodes CSASVPNTGELFF.

This clonotype was counted many times. This chain uses TRBV5-5 with TRBJ2-2; tentatively, D is TRBD1 (6 bases). Per the germline V gene, CDR1 is SGHKS and CDR2 is YYEKEE (reference sequence). V was shortened by 0 bases and J by 0 bases, with 6 bases between the two germline ends. This CDR3 is built from 15 residues. CDR3 coding DNA: TGTGCCAGCAGCTTGGAGGGGGCGAACACCGGGGAGCTGTTTTTT. Translated, it gives CASSLEGANTGELFF.

In its sample, this clonotype was seen a few times. DNA for the CDR3: TGCAGTGCTAGAGATATGCTACCTAAAAGGAGGAATGAGCAGTTCTTC. It codes for CSARDMLPKRRNEQFF. The chain is built from TRBV20-1 and TRBJ2-1; tentatively, D is TRBD2 (5 bases). In germline, CDR1 is DFQATT, CDR2 SNEGSKA (reference sequence). The CDR3 consists of 16 residues. V lost 0 bases to trimming and J lost 7 bases, with 19 bases between them.

There are a few counts of this clonotype. The chain is built from TRBV30 and TRBJ1-1, with a possible D match to TRBD1 (5 bases). V was clipped by 0 bases and J by 5 bases, with 10 bases between them. The CDR3 contains 13 residues. The germline CDR1 and CDR2 sequences are GTSNPN and SVGIG (reference sequence). Written as DNA, the CDR3 is TGTGCCTGGAGTGTACCAGGGAAAACTGAAGCTTTCTTT. Encoded protein: CAWSVPGKTEAFF.

The J gene is TRBJ1-4, the V gene TRBV19; D not resolved. Germline CDR1 and CDR2: LNHDA and SQIVND (reference sequence). V lost 2 bases and J 0 bases, leaving 4 bases between the germline ends. The CDR3 sequence is 14 residues long. The DNA of the CDR3 is TGTGCCAGTAGTATAACTGCAACTAATGAAAAACTGTTTTTT. Its protein product is CASSITATNEKLFF. Drawing the rest from reference TRBV19 and TRBJ1-4, the complete variable domain is DGGITQSPKYLFRKEGQNVTLSCEQNLNHDAMYWYRQDPGQGLRLIYYSQIVNDFQKGDIAEGYSVSREKKESFPLTVTSAQKNPTAFYLCASSITATNEKLFFGSGTQLSVL.

V usage is TRBV10-3 and J usage is TRBJ2-3; 11 positions agree with TRBD2. The V segment lost 2 bases and the J segment 7 bases; nucleotides outside the gene matches: 5. Germline V CDR1 and CDR2: ENHRY, SYGVKD. The CDR3 runs to 15 residues. CDR3 protein: CAISEAGTSGYTQYF. The CDR3 nucleotides are TGTGCCATCAGTGAGGCCGGGACTAGCGGTTATACGCAGTATTTT.

The genes are TRBV27 and TRBJ2-7, with TRBD1 matching over 7 bases. V lost 6 bases to trimming and J lost 5 bases; unmatched junction nucleotides: 7. The germline V gene encodes CDR1 MNHEY and CDR2 SMNVEV (reference sequence). This CDR3 region has 13 residues. The CDR3 DNA follows: TGTGCCAGCAGGACAGGGATAGTCCACGAGCAGTACTTC. Translating gives CASRTGIVHEQYF.

This clonotype came up once. V and J are TRBV6-1 and TRBJ2-2; 8 nucleotides line up with TRBD1. The CDR3 totals 13 residues. From germline, CDR1 is MNHNS and CDR2 SASEGT. J lost 4 bases, V lost 8 bases, and 3 bases had no gene match. As DNA, the CDR3 is TGTGCCAGCCCTGGACAGGGCACCGGGGAGCTGTTTTTT. Amino acids: CASPGQGTGELFF.

Concerning this clonotype: Germline and junction disagree at one end, which may indicate a read error. The CDR3 here is CASSFVEFAYNVQFF. In nucleotides, the CDR3 is TGTGCCAGCAGCTTCGTGGAGTTCGCCTACAATGTGCAGTTCTTC. This sequence joins TRBV7-9 and TRBJ2-1; no definite D call. Germline CDR1 is SEHNR and CDR2 is FQNEAQ (reference sequence). This CDR3 spans 15 amino acids.

The chain uses TRBV7-8 and TRBJ2-6; D ambiguous. Trimming stripped 4 bases from V and 1 base from J, with 11 bases between. Germline V gene sequence: CDR1 SGHVS, CDR2 FQNEAQ. The CDR3 covers 16 residues. The CDR3 protein is CASSWSVTSGANVLTF. CDR3 coding DNA: TGTGCCAGCAGCTGGAGCGTGACTTCTGGGGCCAACGTCCTGACTTTC.

This clonotype turned up a few times. The chain is built from TRBV12-3 or TRBV12-4 and TRBJ2-5; 7 nucleotides line up with TRBD2. The trim removed 5 bases at V and 4 bases at J, leaving 13 bases unmatched. The CDR3 consists of 16 residues. CDR3 region: CASSPLAGQRAETQYF. In DNA, the CDR3 is TGTGCCAGCAGTCCTTTAGCGGGCCAAAGGGCAGAGACCCAGTACTTC.

The V call is TRBV5-5, the J call TRBJ1-1, with 8 bases matching TRBD1. This CDR3 has 12 residues. The trim removed 3 bases at V and 11 bases at J, leaving 6 bases unmatched. CDR1 is SGHKS, CDR2 YYEKEE, per germline (reference sequence). The CDR3 DNA reads TGTGCCAGCAGCTCCGGACAGGGTGGCGCTTTCTTT. This encodes CASSSGQGGAFF.

This rearrangement joins TRBV19 to TRBJ2-5; 8 bases align to TRBD2. V lost 2 bases and J lost 8; bases outside the gene matches: 7. The CDR3 totals 14 residues. Germline values: CDR1 LNHDA, CDR2 SQIVND (reference sequence). DNA of the CDR3: TGTGCCAGTAGTATAACGTCGAGCGGGGGTACCCAGTACTTC. Its protein is CASSITSSGGTQYF. Drawing the rest from reference TRBV19 and TRBJ2-5, the complete variable domain is DGGITQSPKYLFRKEGQNVTLSCEQNLNHDAMYWYRQDPGQGLRLIYYSQIVNDFQKGDIAEGYSVSREKKESFPLTVTSAQKNPTAFYLCASSITSSGGTQYFGPGTRLLVL.

The rearrangement links TRBV12-5 to TRBJ2-3; D is uncertain. The CDR3 length is 22 residues. The V end lost 0 bases, the J end lost 0 bases, and 28 bases lay between the germline ends. Germline CDR1 reads LGHNT; CDR2 reads FRNRAP. In DNA form, the CDR3 reads TGTGCTAGTGGTTTGGTATCAAAGGAATTGGTCACCCGGGCTACTAGCACAGATACGCAGTATTTT. Translation: CASGLVSKELVTRATSTDTQYF.

This clonotype turned up a few times. The J gene is TRBJ2-1, the V gene TRBV7-6; no firm D call. The CDR3 loop spans 15 amino acids. CDR1 and CDR2 (germline): SGHVS, FNYEAQ. V was pared by 1 base and J by 2 bases, with 9 bases between. For the CDR3, the DNA is TGTGCCAGCAGCTTAGGTCTTACCACCTACAATGAGCAGTTCTTC. This translates into CASSLGLTTYNEQFF.

V gene TRBV11-2 combines with J gene TRBJ2-5; 7 nucleotides line up with TRBD2. With V trimmed by 5 bases and J by 3 bases, 6 bases remained unmatched. CDR1 is SGHAT and CDR2 is FQNNGV in the germline V gene. CDR3 length: 14 amino acids. In DNA form, the CDR3 reads TGTGCCAGCAGCCCAACTAGCGTCGAAGAGACCCAGTACTTC. Amino acid sequence: CASSPTSVEETQYF.

The table lists this clonotype with a few counts. The gene calls are TRBV3-1 and TRBJ2-7; D is undetermined. The CDR3 length is 12 residues. Germline V lookup: CDR1 LGHDT, CDR2 YNNKEL (reference sequence). The V end lost 4 bases, the J end lost 3 bases, and 7 bases lay between the germline ends. In DNA, the CDR3 is TGTGCCAGCAGCCGAAGGGACTACGAGCAGTACTTC. This encodes CASSRRDYEQYF.